A selection of T cell receptor beta chains follows, all from one sample in a study of graft-versus-host responses after intestinal transplantation. Sequencing was performed with immunoSEQ multiplex PCR; in TCRdb, only in-frame clones are kept and a portion is missing. The sample includes approximately 99,000 clones, 91% of them seen just once. Their antigens remain unidentified. Sequencing used unstimulated CD4+ T cells sorted from spleen or lymph node cells, obtained before transplant. All receptors derive from a human donor who was the organ donor for an intestinal transplant. Each CDR3 is given with its conserved first and last residue. A D gene is named only where the DNA matches it firmly. Not all rows give a size; the values are once, few, many and, for expanded clones, a class.

abundance: -; v_gene: TRBV4-2; j_gene: TRBJ2-7; d_gene: -; CDR3nt: TGTGCCAGCAGCCAAACAGGGGGGGACGAGCAGTACTTC; CDR3aa: CASSQTGGDEQYF
abundance: -; v_gene: TRBV6-5; j_gene: TRBJ1-3; d_gene: -; CDR3nt: TGTGCCAGCAGTTACACCACAGGGCTCTCTGGAAACACCATATATTTT; CDR3aa: CASSYTTGLSGNTIYF
abundance: -; v_gene: TRBV4-3; j_gene: TRBJ2-1; d_gene: TRBD2; CDR3nt: TGCGCCAGCAGCCAAGCTGGGGGACTAGCGGCCAACAATGAGCAGTTCTTC; CDR3aa: CASSQAGGLAANNEQFF
abundance: -; v_gene: TRBV11-2; j_gene: TRBJ2-5; d_gene: TRBD2; CDR3nt: TGTGCCAGCAGCTTAGTAGGCGGGGGGGCGGGACAAGAGACCCAGTACTTC; CDR3aa: CASSLVGGGAGQETQYF
abundance: -; v_gene: TRBV4-1; j_gene: TRBJ2-5; d_gene: TRBD2; CDR3nt: TGCGCCAGCAGCCACTATGGACTAGCGGGGCGAGAGACCCAGTACTTC; CDR3aa: CASSHYGLAGRETQYF
abundance: -; v_gene: TRBV7-2; j_gene: TRBJ1-5; d_gene: -; CDR3nt: TGTGCCAGCAGCCCGTTTTATAGCAATCAGCCCCAGCATTTT; CDR3aa: CASSPFYSNQPQHF
abundance: -; v_gene: TRBV29-1; j_gene: TRBJ2-2; d_gene: TRBD1; CDR3nt: TGCAGCGTCGCCGGGACAGGGGGCAACACCGGGGAGCTGTTTTTT; CDR3aa: CSVAGTGGNTGELFF
abundance: -; v_gene: TRBV28; j_gene: TRBJ2-7; d_gene: TRBD2; CDR3nt: TGTGCCAGCAGTCCATACGGGACTAGCGGGGGGCGGGCCTACGAGCAGTACTTC; CDR3aa: CASSPYGTSGGRAYEQYF
abundance: -; v_gene: TRBV7-9; j_gene: TRBJ1-1; d_gene: -; CDR3nt: TGTGCCAGCAGCTTAGATTTGGCCACTGAAGCTTTCTTT; CDR3aa: CASSLDLATEAFF
abundance: -; v_gene: TRBV6-5; j_gene: TRBJ2-4; d_gene: TRBD1; CDR3nt: TGTGCCAGCAAGAAGACAGGGGGGGGAAACATTCAGTACTTC; CDR3aa: CASKKTGGGNIQYF
abundance: -; v_gene: TRBV19; j_gene: TRBJ1-5; d_gene: TRBD1; CDR3nt: TGTGCCAGTAGACTATGGGGTGCACAGGGACAGATGAATCAGCCCCAGCATTTT; CDR3aa: CASRLWGAQGQMNQPQHF
abundance: -; v_gene: TRBV10-2; j_gene: TRBJ2-7; d_gene: TRBD1; CDR3nt: TGCGCCAGCAGTGTTTCCCTAGGGGGCTCTGGCATATACGAGCAGTACTTC; CDR3aa: CASSVSLGGSGIYEQYF
abundance: few; v_gene: TRBV7-3; j_gene: TRBJ1-3; d_gene: -; CDR3nt: TGTGCCAGCAGCCAGCACTATTCTGGAAACACCATATATTTT; CDR3aa: CASSQHYSGNTIYF
abundance: -; v_gene: TRBV18; j_gene: TRBJ2-1; d_gene: TRBD1; CDR3nt: TGTGCCAGCTCACCTCGCAGGGGGTCCCACTACAATGAGCAGTTCTTC; CDR3aa: CASSPRRGSHYNEQFF
abundance: once; v_gene: TRBV19; j_gene: TRBJ1-2; d_gene: -; CDR3nt: TGTGCCAGTAGGGAACAGTGGAACTATGGCTACACCTTC; CDR3aa: CASREQWNYGYTF